This TCR beta chain was identified during a study of PD-L1 blockade in urothelial cancer. Study-level background: Starting in the mid-2010s, patients were given atezolizumab (1,200 mg intravenously every 3 weeks). Typically, measured as a median, blood samples had 141,255 T cells. After treatment start, blood was analyzed at 3 weeks (second dose) and at 6 weeks.

Germline V gene sequence: CDR1 SGHDT, CDR2 YYEEEE. The CDR3 runs 14 residues. V lost 4 bases to trimming and J lost 2 bases; unmatched junction nucleotides: 2. Clones were read by immunoSEQ multiplex PCR, and TCRdb kept only the in-frame ones, dropping some. The table lists tens of thousands of clones, 70% to 90% of them singletons. This TCR was sampled from a man in his fifties or sixties with urothelial cancer. The chain has TRBV5-6 and TRBJ2-7; 11 bases fit TRBD1. Sequences were derived from PBMCs, sampled around atezolizumab (anti-PD-L1) treatment. For the CDR3, the DNA is TGTGCCAGCAGCGGGACAGGGGGACCCTACGAGCAGTACTTC. This sequence encodes CASSGTGGPYEQYF. Supplemented by reference TRBV5-6 and TRBJ2-7, the full variable domain reads DAGVTQSPTHLIKTRGQQVTLRCSPKSGHDTVSWYQQALGQGPQFIFQYYEEEERQRGNFPDRFSGHQFPNYSSELNVNALLLGDSALYLCASSGTGGPYEQYFGPGTRLTVT.